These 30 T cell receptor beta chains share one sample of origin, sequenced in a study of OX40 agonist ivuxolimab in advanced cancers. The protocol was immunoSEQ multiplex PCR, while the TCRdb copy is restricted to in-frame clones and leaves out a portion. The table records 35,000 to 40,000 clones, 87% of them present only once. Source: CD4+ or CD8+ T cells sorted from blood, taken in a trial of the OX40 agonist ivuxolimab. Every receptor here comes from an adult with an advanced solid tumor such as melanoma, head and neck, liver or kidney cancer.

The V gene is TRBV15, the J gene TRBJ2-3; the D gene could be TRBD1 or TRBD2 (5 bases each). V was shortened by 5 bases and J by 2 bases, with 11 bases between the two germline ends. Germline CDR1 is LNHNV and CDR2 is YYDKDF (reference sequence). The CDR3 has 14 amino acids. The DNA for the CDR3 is TGTGCCACCAGCGATCCCGGGGCCACAGATACGCAGTATTTT. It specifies CATSDPGATDTQYF.

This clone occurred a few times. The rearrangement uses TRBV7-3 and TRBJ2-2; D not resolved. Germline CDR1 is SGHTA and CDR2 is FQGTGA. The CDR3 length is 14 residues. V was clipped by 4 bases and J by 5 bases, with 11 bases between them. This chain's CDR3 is CASSSVMGTGELFF. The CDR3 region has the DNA TGTGCCAGCAGCTCGGTCATGGGGACCGGGGAGCTGTTTTTT.

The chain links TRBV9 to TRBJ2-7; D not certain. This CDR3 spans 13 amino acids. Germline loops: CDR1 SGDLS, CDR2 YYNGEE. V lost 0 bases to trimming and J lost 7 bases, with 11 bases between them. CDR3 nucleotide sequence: TGTGCCAGCAGCGTAGAACCCTGGCGGGAGCAGTACTTC. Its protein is CASSVEPWREQYF. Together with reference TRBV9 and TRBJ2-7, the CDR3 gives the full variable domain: DSGVTQTPKHLITATGQRVTLRCSPRSGDLSVYWYQQSLDQGLQFLIQYYNGEERAKGNILERFSAQQFPDLHSELNLSSLELGDSALYFCASSVEPWREQYFGPGTRLTVT.

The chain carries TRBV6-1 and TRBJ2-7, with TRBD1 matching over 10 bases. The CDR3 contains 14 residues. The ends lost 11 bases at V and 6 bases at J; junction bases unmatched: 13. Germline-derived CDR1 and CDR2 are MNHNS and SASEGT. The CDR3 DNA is TGTGCCGCAAACCAGGGACAGGGGTACGGCGAGCAGTACTTC. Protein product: CAANQGQGYGEQYF.

CDR3 region: CASSPPQGGSQETQYF. The CDR3 DNA reads TGTGCCAGCTCACCACCACAAGGAGGGTCCCAAGAGACCCAGTACTTC. The chain combines TRBV18 with TRBJ2-5; TRBD2 is a possible D gene (6 bases). The CDR3 runs to 16 residues. Deletions cut 0 bases from V and 1 base from J, with 12 bases between. Germline V CDR1 and CDR2: KGHSH, LQKENI. Full variable domain (missing parts from reference TRBV18 and TRBJ2-5): NAGVMQNPRHLVRRRGQEARLRCSPMKGHSHVYWYRQLPEEGLKFMVYLQKENIIDESGMPKERFSAEFPKEGPSILRIQQVVRGDSAAYFCASSPPQGGSQETQYFGPGTRLLVL.

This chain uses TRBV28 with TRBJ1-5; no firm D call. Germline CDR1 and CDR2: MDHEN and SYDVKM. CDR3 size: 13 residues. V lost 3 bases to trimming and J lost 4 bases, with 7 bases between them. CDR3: CASSFVQNQPQHF. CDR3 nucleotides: TGTGCCAGCAGTTTCGTCCAGAATCAGCCCCAGCATTTT. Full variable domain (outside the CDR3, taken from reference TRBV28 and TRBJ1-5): DVKVTQSSRYLVKRTGEKVFLECVQDMDHENMFWYRQDPGLGLRLIYFSYDVKMKEKGDIPEGYSVSREKKERFSLILESASTNQTSMYLCASSFVQNQPQHFGDGTRLSIL.

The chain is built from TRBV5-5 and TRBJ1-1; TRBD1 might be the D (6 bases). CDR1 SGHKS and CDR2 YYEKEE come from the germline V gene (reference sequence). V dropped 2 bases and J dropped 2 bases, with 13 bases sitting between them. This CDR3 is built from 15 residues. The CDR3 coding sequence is TGTGCCAGCAGCTTTGGCAGGGGTGCAAACACTGAAGCTTTCTTT. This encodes CASSFGRGANTEAFF.

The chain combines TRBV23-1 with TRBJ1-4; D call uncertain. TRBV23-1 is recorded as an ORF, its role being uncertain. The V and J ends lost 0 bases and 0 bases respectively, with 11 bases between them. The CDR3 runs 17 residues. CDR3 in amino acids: CASSQSPRGATNEKLFF. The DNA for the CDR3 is TGCGCCAGCAGTCAATCCCCCCGAGGAGCAACTAATGAAAAACTGTTTTTT.

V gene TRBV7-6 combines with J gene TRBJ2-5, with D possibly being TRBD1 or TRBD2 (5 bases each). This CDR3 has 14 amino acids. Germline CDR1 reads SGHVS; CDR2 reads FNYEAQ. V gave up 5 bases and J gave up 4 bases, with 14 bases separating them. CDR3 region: CASSARSGRETQYF. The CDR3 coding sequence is TGTGCCAGCAGCGCCCGTTCAGGGAGAGAGACCCAGTACTTC.

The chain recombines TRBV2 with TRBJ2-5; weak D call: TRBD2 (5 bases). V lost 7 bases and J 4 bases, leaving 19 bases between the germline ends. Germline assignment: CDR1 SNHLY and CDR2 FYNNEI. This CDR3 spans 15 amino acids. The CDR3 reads CASTLVKGVGETQYF. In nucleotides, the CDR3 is TGTGCCAGCACACTGGTCAAGGGAGTCGGAGAGACCCAGTACTTC.

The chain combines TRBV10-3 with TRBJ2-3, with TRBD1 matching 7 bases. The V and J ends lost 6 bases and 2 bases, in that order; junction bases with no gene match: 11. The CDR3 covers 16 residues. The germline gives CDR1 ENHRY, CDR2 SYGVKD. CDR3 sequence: CAIRPTGALLTDTQYF. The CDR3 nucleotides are TGTGCCATCAGGCCTACAGGGGCCCTCCTCACAGATACGCAGTATTTT.

The DNA of the CDR3 is TGCGCCAGCAGCTTGGAGGGGGCTGGCTACACCTTC. Amino acid sequence: CASSLEGAGYTF. The chain has TRBV5-1 and TRBJ1-2, with TRBD1 matching over 7 bases. The CDR3 length is 12 residues. The V segment lost 0 bases and the J segment 7 bases; nucleotides outside the gene matches: 0. Germline assignment: CDR1 SGHRS and CDR2 YFSETQ.

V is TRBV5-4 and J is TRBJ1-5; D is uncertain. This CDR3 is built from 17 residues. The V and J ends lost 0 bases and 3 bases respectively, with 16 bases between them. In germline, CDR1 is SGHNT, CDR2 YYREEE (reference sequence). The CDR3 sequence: CASSLGAPGLLNQPQHF. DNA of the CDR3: TGTGCCAGCAGCTTGGGGGCGCCGGGCCTACTCAATCAGCCCCAGCATTTT.

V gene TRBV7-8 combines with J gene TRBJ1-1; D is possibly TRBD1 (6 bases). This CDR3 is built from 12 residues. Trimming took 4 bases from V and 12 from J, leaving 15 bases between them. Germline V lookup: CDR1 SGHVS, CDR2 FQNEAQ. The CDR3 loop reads CASSSQQGETFF. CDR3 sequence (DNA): TGTGCCAGCAGCTCCCAACAGGGAGAAACTTTCTTT.

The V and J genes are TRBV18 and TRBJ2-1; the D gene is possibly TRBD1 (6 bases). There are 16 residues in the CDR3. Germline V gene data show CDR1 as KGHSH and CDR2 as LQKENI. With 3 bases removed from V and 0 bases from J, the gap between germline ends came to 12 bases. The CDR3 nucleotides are TGTGCCAGCTCACCGACACAGGGTCTCTCCTACAATGAGCAGTTCTTC. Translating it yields CASSPTQGLSYNEQFF. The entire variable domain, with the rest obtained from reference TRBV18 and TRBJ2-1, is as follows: NAGVMQNPRHLVRRRGQEARLRCSPMKGHSHVYWYRQLPEEGLKFMVYLQKENIIDESGMPKERFSAEFPKEGPSILRIQQVVRGDSAAYFCASSPTQGLSYNEQFFGPGTRLTVL.

The CDR3: CASSPLRHNEQFF. CDR3 in DNA: TGTGCCAGCTCACCACTGAGACACAATGAGCAGTTCTTC. This rearrangement joins TRBV18 to TRBJ2-1, with unresolved D. CDR1 is KGHSH, CDR2 LQKENI, per germline. The ends were cut back, 1 base at V and 5 bases at J, with 6 bases in the middle. The CDR3 loop spans 13 amino acids.

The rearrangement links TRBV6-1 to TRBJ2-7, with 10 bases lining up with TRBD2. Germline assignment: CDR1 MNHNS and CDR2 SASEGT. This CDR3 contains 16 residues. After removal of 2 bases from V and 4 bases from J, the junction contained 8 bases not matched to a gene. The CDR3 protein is CASSERSGGAMYEQYF. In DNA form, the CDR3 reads TGTGCCAGCAGTGAACGAAGCGGGGGGGCCATGTACGAGCAGTACTTC.

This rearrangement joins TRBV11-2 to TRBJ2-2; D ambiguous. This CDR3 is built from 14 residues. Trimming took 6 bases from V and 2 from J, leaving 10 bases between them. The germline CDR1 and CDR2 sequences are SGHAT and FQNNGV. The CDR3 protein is CASRPLLNTGELFF. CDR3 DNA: TGTGCCAGCAGACCTCTATTAAACACCGGGGAGCTGTTTTTT.

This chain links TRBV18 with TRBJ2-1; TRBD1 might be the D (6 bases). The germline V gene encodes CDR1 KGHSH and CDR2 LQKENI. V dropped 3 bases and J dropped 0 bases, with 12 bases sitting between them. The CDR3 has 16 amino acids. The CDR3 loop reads CASSPSGQYSYNEQFF. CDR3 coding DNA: TGTGCCAGCTCACCCTCCGGACAGTACTCCTACAATGAGCAGTTCTTC.

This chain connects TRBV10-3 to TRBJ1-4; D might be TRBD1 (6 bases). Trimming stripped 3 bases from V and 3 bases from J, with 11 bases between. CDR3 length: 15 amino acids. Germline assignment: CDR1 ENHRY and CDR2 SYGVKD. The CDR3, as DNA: TGTGCCATCAGTGAATCAGGGGTGTCTAATGAAAAACTGTTTTTT. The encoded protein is CAISESGVSNEKLFF.

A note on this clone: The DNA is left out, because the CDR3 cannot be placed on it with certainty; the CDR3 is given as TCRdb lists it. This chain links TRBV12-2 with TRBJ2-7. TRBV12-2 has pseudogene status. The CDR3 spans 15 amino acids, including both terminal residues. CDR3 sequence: CASRFGWGNTYEQYF.

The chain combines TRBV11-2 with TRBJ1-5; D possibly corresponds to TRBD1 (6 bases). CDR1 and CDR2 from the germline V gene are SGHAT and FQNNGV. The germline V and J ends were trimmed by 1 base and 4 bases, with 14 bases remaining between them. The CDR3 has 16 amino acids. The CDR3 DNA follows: TGTGCCAGCAGCTTAGGGGTTGTAGGGGGGAATCAGCCCCAGCATTTT. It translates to CASSLGVVGGNQPQHF.

The CDR3 DNA reads TGTGCCAGCAGCCCTCCCCGACGGTTGGGCAATGAGCAGTTCTTC. Its protein product is CASSPPRRLGNEQFF. The chain employs TRBV7-9 and TRBJ2-1; no clear D. The CDR3 is 15 residues long. The ends were cut back, 5 bases at V and 6 bases at J, with 17 bases in the middle. CDR1 SEHNR and CDR2 FQNEAQ come from the germline V gene (reference sequence).

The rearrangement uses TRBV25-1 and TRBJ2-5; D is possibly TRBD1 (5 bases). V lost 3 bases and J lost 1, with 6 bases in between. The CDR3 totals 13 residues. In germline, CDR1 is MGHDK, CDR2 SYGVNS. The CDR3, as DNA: TGTGCCAGCAGTGACGACAGCCAAGAGACCCAGTACTTC. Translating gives CASSDDSQETQYF.

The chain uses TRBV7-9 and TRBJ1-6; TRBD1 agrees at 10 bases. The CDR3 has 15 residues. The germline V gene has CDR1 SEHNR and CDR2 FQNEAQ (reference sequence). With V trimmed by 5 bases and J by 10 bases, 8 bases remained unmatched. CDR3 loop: CASSPSTGGLSPLHF. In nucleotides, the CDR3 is TGTGCCAGCAGCCCCTCGACAGGGGGCCTCTCACCCCTCCACTTT.

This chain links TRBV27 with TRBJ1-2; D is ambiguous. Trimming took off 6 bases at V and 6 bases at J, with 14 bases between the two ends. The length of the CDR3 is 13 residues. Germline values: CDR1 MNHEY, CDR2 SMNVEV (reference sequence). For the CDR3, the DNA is TGTGCCAGCAGCAAAGGACGGTATGATGGCTACACCTTC. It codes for CASSKGRYDGYTF.

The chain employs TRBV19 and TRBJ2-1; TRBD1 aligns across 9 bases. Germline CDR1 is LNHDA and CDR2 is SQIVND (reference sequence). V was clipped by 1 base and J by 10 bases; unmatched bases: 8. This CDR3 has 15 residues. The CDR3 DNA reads TGTGCCAGTAGTATAGCCGGGACAGGGCGAAGGGAGCAGTTCTTC. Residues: CASSIAGTGRREQFF.

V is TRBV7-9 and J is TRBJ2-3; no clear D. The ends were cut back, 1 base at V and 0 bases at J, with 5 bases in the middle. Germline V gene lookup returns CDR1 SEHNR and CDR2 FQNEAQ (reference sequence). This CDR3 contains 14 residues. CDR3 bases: TGTGCCAGCAGCTTAGTACAAAGCACAGATACGCAGTATTTT. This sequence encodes CASSLVQSTDTQYF. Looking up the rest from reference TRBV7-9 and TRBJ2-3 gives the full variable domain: DTGVSQNPRHKITKRGQNVTFRCDPISEHNRLYWYRQTLGQGPEFLTYFQNEAQLEKSRLLSDRFSAERPKGSFSTLEIQRTEQGDSAMYLCASSLVQSTDTQYFGPGTRLTVL.

This CDR3 reads CASSQDKRRGFREQYF. The DNA of the CDR3 is TGCGCCAGCAGCCAAGATAAGCGCAGGGGGTTTCGCGAGCAGTACTTC. This chain joins TRBV4-1 and TRBJ2-7, with 7 positions matching TRBD1. Germline trimming cut 0 bases from V and 6 bases from J; bases unmatched to any gene: 11. CDR3 length: 16 amino acids. Germline V CDR1 and CDR2: MGHRA, YSYEKL.

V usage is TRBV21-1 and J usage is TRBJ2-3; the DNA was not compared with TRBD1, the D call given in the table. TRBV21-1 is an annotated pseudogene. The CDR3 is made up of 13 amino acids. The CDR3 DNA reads TGTGCCAGCAGACCAGATAGCACAGATACGCAGTATTTT. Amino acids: CASRPDSTDTQYF.